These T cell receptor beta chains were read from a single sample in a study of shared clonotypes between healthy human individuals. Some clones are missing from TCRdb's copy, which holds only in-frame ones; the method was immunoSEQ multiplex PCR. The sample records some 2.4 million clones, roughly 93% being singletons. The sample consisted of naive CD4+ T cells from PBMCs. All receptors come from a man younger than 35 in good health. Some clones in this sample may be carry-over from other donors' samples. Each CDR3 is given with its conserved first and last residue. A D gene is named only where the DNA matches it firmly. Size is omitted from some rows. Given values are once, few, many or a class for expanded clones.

CASSVGEAGETQYF | TGCGCCAGCAGTGTAGGAGAGGCGGGGGAGACCCAGTACTTC | TRBJ2-5 | . | . | TRBV10-1
CASSAPHSGQGGAGELFF | TGTGCCAGCAGTGCCCCCCACTCAGGGCAGGGAGGGGCCGGGGAGCTGTTTTTT | TRBJ2-2 | once | TRBD2 | TRBV25-1
CASSSTGRARSSYEQYF | TGTGCCAGCAGCTCAACGGGCAGAGCAAGATCCTCCTACGAGCAGTACTTC | TRBJ2-7 | once | . | TRBV28
CASSPTRQDFNEKLFF | TGCGCCAGCAGCCCGACTCGGCAGGACTTTAATGAAAAACTGTTTTTT | TRBJ1-4 | . | . | TRBV5-1
CASSLAGGNEQYF | TGTGCCAGCAGCTTAGCGGGAGGAAACGAGCAGTACTTC | TRBJ2-7 | . | . | TRBV7-9
CASSPGTGHSGANVLTF | TGCGCCAGCAGCCCCGGGACAGGCCACTCTGGGGCCAACGTCCTGACTTTC | TRBJ2-6 | . | TRBD1 | TRBV4-1
CASQGSSSYEQYF | TGTGCCAGCCAGGGGAGTAGCTCCTACGAGCAGTACTTC | TRBJ2-7 | . | . | TRBV5-4
CASSLGSSQETQYF | TGTGCCAGCAGCTTAGGAAGCAGCCAAGAGACCCAGTACTTC | TRBJ2-5 | . | . | TRBV7-2
CASNGTPTGEQFF | TGTGCCAGCAATGGGACACCCACCGGAGAGCAGTTCTTC | TRBJ2-1 | . | . | TRBV28
CASRGSFGRTGELFF | TGTGCCAGCAGGGGGAGCTTCGGGCGGACCGGGGAGCTGTTTTTT | TRBJ2-2 | . | . | TRBV28
CASSLQGTRRETQYF | TGTGCCAGCAGCTTACAAGGGACTAGGAGGGAGACCCAGTACTTC | TRBJ2-5 | . | TRBD2 | TRBV7-2
CASRGQGDTEAFF | TGTGCCAGCAGGGGACAGGGGGACACTGAAGCTTTCTTT | TRBJ1-1 | . | TRBD1 | TRBV11-3
CASSLDGVGTEAFF | TGCGCCAGCAGCTTGGATGGGGTGGGCACTGAAGCTTTCTTT | TRBJ1-1 | . | . | TRBV5-1
CASSQTGGRDTQYF | TGTGCCAGCTCCCAGACAGGGGGTAGAGATACGCAGTATTTT | TRBJ2-3 | . | TRBD1 | TRBV4-2
CASSRSIPRENTGELFF | TGTGCCAGCTCACGAAGCATCCCCAGGGAGAACACCGGGGAGCTGTTTTTT | TRBJ2-2 | once | . | TRBV18
CASRETGVSGYTF | TGTGCCAGCAGGGAAACAGGGGTCTCTGGCTACACCTTC | TRBJ1-2 | . | TRBD1 | TRBV6-1
CASSFPYSGQGAHEQYF | TGCGCCAGCAGCTTTCCCTACTCGGGACAGGGGGCCCACGAGCAGTACTTC | TRBJ2-7 | . | TRBD1 | TRBV5-1
CASSRTGNTEAFF | TGTGCCAGTAGTAGGACGGGGAACACTGAAGCTTTCTTT | TRBJ1-1 | . | . | TRBV19
CASSVGPSSNQPQHF | TGTGCCAGCAGCGTAGGGCCATCAAGCAATCAGCCCCAGCATTTT | TRBJ1-5 | . | . | TRBV9
CAWTHRTSGGTDTQYF | TGTGCCTGGACCCATCGGACTAGCGGGGGGACAGATACGCAGTATTTT | TRBJ2-3 | . | TRBD2 | TRBV30
CASRLAGVSYEQYF | TGTGCCAGCAGACTAGCGGGAGTATCCTACGAGCAGTACTTC | TRBJ2-7 | . | TRBD2 | TRBV6-1
CASSLVLAGAREQFF | TGCGCCAGCAGCTTGGTACTAGCGGGAGCCAGGGAGCAGTTCTTC | TRBJ2-1 | . | TRBD2 | TRBV5-1
CASSLMWTEQYF | TGTGCCAGCAGCTTGATGTGGACCGAGCAGTACTTC | TRBJ2-7 | . | . | TRBV5-6
CASSLDRRAQYF | TGTGCCAGCAGCTTAGATCGTAGGGCCCAGTACTTC | TRBJ2-5 | . | . | TRBV7-2
CASTRSLTGNYGYTF | TGTGCCAGCACCAGATCCTTAACAGGGAACTATGGCTACACCTTC | TRBJ1-2 | . | . | TRBV5-6
CASSSPGGELFF | TGTGCCAGCAGCTCACCAGGTGGGGAGCTGTTTTTT | TRBJ2-2 | . | . | TRBV7-3
CASTHRDRGAQPQHF | TGTGCCAGCACCCATCGGGACAGGGGGGCCCAGCCCCAGCATTTT | TRBJ1-5 | . | TRBD1 | TRBV5-8
CASSERRGRPSSYEQYF | TGTGCCAGCAGTGAAAGGAGGGGGCGCCCGAGCTCCTACGAGCAGTACTTC | TRBJ2-7 | once | . | TRBV6-1
CASSETGLNTEAFF | TGTGCCAGCAGTGAAACAGGACTGAACACTGAAGCTTTCTTT | TRBJ1-1 | few | . | TRBV6-1
CASSEALGSTDTQYF | TGTGCCAGCAGTGAAGCGCTGGGCAGCACAGATACGCAGTATTTT | TRBJ2-3 | . | . | TRBV2
CASSVVSTSSNEQFF | TGTGCCAGCAGCGTAGTATCTACTAGCAGCAATGAGCAGTTCTTC | TRBJ2-1 | . | . | TRBV9
CSVDGSMNTEAFF | TGCAGCGTTGATGGGTCCATGAACACTGAAGCTTTCTTT | TRBJ1-1 | . | . | TRBV29-1
CASSPRNNEQFF | TGTGCCAGCAGTCCCCGAAACAATGAGCAGTTCTTC | TRBJ2-1 | . | . | TRBV27
CASSLFGTARGNTEAFF | TGCGCCAGCAGCTTGTTCGGGACAGCTAGAGGGAACACTGAAGCTTTCTTT | TRBJ1-1 | . | TRBD1 | TRBV5-1
CASSSHTGDTEAFF | TGTGCCAGCAGCTCCCACACGGGGGACACTGAAGCTTTCTTT | TRBJ1-1 | . | . | TRBV7-9
CASSVATDTQYF | TGTGCCAGCAGTGTGGCGACAGATACGCAGTATTTT | TRBJ2-3 | . | . | TRBV2
CASSSMGVSPLHF | TGTGCCAGCAGTTCAATGGGGGTTTCACCCCTCCACTTT | TRBJ1-6 | . | . | TRBV28
CASRGAGRSDGNQPQHF | TGTGCCAGTAGGGGAGCGGGAAGATCTGATGGCAATCAGCCCCAGCATTTT | TRBJ1-5 | . | . | TRBV19
CASRLGSGGPRDEQFF | TGTGCCTCCCGTCTCGGTAGCGGGGGACCTAGGGATGAGCAGTTCTTC | TRBJ2-1 | . | TRBD2 | TRBV6-6
CASSRGGSGEQYF | TGTGCCAGCAGCCGGGGCGGGAGTGGCGAGCAGTACTTC | TRBJ2-7 | once | TRBD2 | TRBV4-2